This T cell receptor (beta chain) stems from a study of T cells in Graves' hyperthyroidism and ophthalmopathy. Regarding the study as a whole: The model forecast ophthalmopathy, anticipating it by a median about 7 months before onset. Most thyroid clonotypes that were expanded above 0.001 also turned up in blood.

With respect to this clonotype: Its antigen is still unknown.

Each ophthalmopathy patient scored at least 3 on the Clinical Activity Score and at least 4 on NOSPECS grade, with duration under 3 months. Those patients with uncontrolled infection, other autoimmune disease, pregnancy or lactation were excluded. Amplification of TCR beta CDR3 regions used RNA as the template. HTBI primers were employed in a first-round RT-PCR of the TCR CDR3. One entry per CDR3 protein, called by TCRdb with MiXCR from the multiplex PCR reads. The top ten clones hold under 3.5% of a sample with roughly 640,000 distinct CDR3 sequences, roughly 15% of them seen once. Source material: blood. This sequence originates from a woman aged 40 to 50 with Graves' ophthalmopathy.

CDR3 DNA: TGCGCCAGCAGCCAAGGGGAAACGCTGGTCGGGACCCAGTACTTC. Amino acids: CASSQGETLVGTQYF. The chain is built from TRBV4-1 and TRBJ2-5; D uncertain. Germline V gives CDR1 MGHRA, CDR2 YSYEKL. V lost 1 base to trimming and J lost 7 bases, with 16 bases between them. The CDR3 extends over 15 amino acids.